This is a list of T cell receptor beta chains from one sample in a study of T cells in Graves' hyperthyroidism and ophthalmopathy. TCRdb re-called the multiplex PCR reads through MiXCR, storing one row per CDR3 protein. The sample records 550,000 to 800,000 distinct CDR3 sequences, roughly 15% being singletons. Material: blood. The receptors were sampled from a man younger than 35 with Graves' hyperthyroidism. The CDR3 runs from the conserved cysteine through the conserved F or W. The order of the fields is CDR3 DNA, CDR3 protein, J gene, clone size, V gene, D gene, CDR3 length. D genes are given only for firm matches. Only some rows state a clone size, as once, few, many or a class for expanded clones.

cdr3_nt: TGTGCCAGCAGCTCCACAGGGTCTGCAACTAATGAAAAACTGTTTTTT
cdr3_aa: CASSSTGSATNEKLFF
j_call: TRBJ1-4
clone_size: few
v_call: TRBV11-3
d_call: .
cdr3_length: 16

cdr3_nt: TGTGCCAGCAGTACCCCATCGAACACCGGGGAGCTGTTTTTT
cdr3_aa: CASSTPSNTGELFF
j_call: TRBJ2-2
clone_size: .
v_call: TRBV27
d_call: .
cdr3_length: 14

cdr3_nt: TGTGCCACCAGCCCCCTCGGGTACGAGCAGTACTTC
cdr3_aa: CATSPLGYEQYF
j_call: TRBJ2-7
clone_size: medium-sized
v_call: TRBV15
d_call: .
cdr3_length: 12

cdr3_nt: TGTGCCAGCAGTTTACGAGGGGCAGGGACGGAGCCCCAGCATTTT
cdr3_aa: CASSLRGAGTEPQHF
j_call: TRBJ1-5
clone_size: many
v_call: TRBV28
d_call: .
cdr3_length: 15

cdr3_nt: TGTGCCAGCAGCGTAGACGGGTACCACCACAAGGGGAACACCATATATTTT
cdr3_aa: CASSVDGYHHKGNTIYF
j_call: TRBJ1-3
clone_size: few
v_call: TRBV13
d_call: .
cdr3_length: 17

cdr3_nt: TGTGCCAGCAGCTTAGCGGCAGGGGTTCGGCAAGCTTTCTTT
cdr3_aa: CASSLAAGVRQAFF
j_call: TRBJ1-1
clone_size: few
v_call: TRBV7-8
d_call: .
cdr3_length: 14

cdr3_nt: TGTGCCAGCTCTCGGGGGGGGGAGCAGTTCTTC
cdr3_aa: CASSRGGEQFF
j_call: TRBJ2-1
clone_size: many
v_call: TRBV7-3
d_call: TRBD2
cdr3_length: 11

cdr3_nt: TGTGCTAGTGGCCCATCGATCCAGCGCTACACCGGGGAGCTGTTTTTT
cdr3_aa: CASGPSIQRYTGELFF
j_call: TRBJ2-2
clone_size: few
v_call: TRBV12-5
d_call: .
cdr3_length: 16

cdr3_nt: TGTGCCAGCAGCCCCAGGGGGGGAGATACGCAGTATTTT
cdr3_aa: CASSPRGGDTQYF
j_call: TRBJ2-3
clone_size: many
v_call: TRBV11-2
d_call: .
cdr3_length: 13

cdr3_nt: TGTGCCAGCTCACCTCCTGGCTTTTATAATTACAATGAGCAGTTCTTC
cdr3_aa: CASSPPGFYNYNEQFF
j_call: TRBJ2-1
clone_size: .
v_call: TRBV18
d_call: .
cdr3_length: 16

cdr3_nt: TGTGCCAGCAGCGCCGGACTAGTAACGGGTTACAATGAGCAGTTCTTC
cdr3_aa: CASSAGLVTGYNEQFF
j_call: TRBJ2-1
clone_size: .
v_call: TRBV9
d_call: TRBD2
cdr3_length: 16

cdr3_nt: TGTGCCAGCAGCTGGACTAAAGCGACCGGGGAGCTGTTTTTT
cdr3_aa: CASSWTKATGELFF
j_call: TRBJ2-2
clone_size: .
v_call: TRBV7-6
d_call: .
cdr3_length: 14